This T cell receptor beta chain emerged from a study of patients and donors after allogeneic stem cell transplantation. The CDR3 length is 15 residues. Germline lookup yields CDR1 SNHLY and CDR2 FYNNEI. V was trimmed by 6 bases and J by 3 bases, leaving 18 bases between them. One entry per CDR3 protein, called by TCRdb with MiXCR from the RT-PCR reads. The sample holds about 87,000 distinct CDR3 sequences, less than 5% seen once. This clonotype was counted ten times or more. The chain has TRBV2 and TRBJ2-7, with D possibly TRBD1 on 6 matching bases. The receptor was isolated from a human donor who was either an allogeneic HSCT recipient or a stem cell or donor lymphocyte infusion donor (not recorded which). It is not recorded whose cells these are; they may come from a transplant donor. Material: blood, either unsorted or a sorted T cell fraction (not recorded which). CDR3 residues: CASRPGDTIHYEQYF. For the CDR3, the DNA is TGTGCCAGCAGGCCAGGGGACACCATCCACTACGAGCAGTACTTC.